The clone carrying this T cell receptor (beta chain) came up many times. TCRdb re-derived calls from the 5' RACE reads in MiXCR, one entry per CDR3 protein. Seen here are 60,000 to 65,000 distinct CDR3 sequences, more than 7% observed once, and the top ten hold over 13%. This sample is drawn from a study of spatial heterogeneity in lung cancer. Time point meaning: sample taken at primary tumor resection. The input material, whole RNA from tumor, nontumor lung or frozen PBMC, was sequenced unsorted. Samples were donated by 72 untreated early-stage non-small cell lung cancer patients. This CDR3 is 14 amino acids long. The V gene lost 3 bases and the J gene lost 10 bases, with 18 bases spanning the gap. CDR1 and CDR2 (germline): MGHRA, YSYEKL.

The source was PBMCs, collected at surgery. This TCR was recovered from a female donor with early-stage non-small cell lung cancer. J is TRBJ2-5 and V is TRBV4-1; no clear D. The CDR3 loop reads CASSHPVARPYQYF. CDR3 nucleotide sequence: TGCGCCAGCAGCCACCCGGTCGCCCGGCCTTACCAGTACTTC.